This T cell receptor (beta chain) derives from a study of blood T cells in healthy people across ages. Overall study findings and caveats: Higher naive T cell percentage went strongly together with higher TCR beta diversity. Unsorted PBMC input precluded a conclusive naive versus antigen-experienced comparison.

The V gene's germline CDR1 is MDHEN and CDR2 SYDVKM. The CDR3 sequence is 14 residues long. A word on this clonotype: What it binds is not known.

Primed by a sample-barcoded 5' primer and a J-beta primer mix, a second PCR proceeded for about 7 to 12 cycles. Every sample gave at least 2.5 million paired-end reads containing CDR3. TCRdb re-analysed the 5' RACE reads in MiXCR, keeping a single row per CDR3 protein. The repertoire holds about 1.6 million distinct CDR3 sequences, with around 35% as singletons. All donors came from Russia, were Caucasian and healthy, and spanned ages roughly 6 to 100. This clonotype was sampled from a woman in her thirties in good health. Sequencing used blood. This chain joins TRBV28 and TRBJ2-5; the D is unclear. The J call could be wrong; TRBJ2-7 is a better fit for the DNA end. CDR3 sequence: CASSFGIAWGEQYF. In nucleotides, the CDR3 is TGTGCCAGCAGTTTTGGTATTGCCTGGGGCGAGCAGTACTTC.